This passage covers 19 T cell receptor beta chains from one sample sequenced in a study of OX40 agonist ivuxolimab in advanced cancers. Libraries were prepared by immunoSEQ multiplex PCR; TCRdb keeps only in-frame clonotypes and omits some of them. The sample records 100,000 to 120,000 clones, approximately 89% being singletons. The sequencing here drew on CD4+ or CD8+ T cells sorted from blood, taken in a trial of the OX40 agonist ivuxolimab. The receptors here all came from an adult with an advanced solid tumor such as melanoma, head and neck, liver or kidney cancer.

This clone occurred once. The chain joins TRBV6-1 to TRBJ1-1, with 9 positions matching TRBD1. Looked up from germline, CDR1 is MNHNS and CDR2 is SASEGT. The CDR3 runs to 16 residues. The V segment lost 3 bases and the J segment 6 bases; nucleotides outside the gene matches: 11. CDR3 amino acids: CASSDGGQGLRAEAFF. The CDR3 nucleotides are TGTGCCAGCAGTGACGGGGGACAGGGATTGAGGGCTGAAGCTTTCTTT.

The chain links TRBV29-1 to TRBJ1-1; D remains unclear. V lost 5 bases and J 0 bases, leaving 13 bases between the germline ends. Germline V gives CDR1 SQVTM, CDR2 ANQGSEA. This CDR3 has 14 residues. Here the CDR3 DNA reads TGCAGCGTTATCACTCGACATCTGAACACTGAAGCTTTCTTT. This sequence encodes CSVITRHLNTEAFF.

J is TRBJ1-1 and V is TRBV7-9, with unresolved D. The ends were cut back, 2 bases at V and 3 bases at J, with 7 bases in the middle. This CDR3 has 13 residues. Germline CDR1 SEHNR, CDR2 FQNEAQ (reference sequence). CDR3 loop: CASSLRLDTEAFF. The CDR3 DNA reads TGTGCCAGCAGCTTACGGTTGGACACTGAAGCTTTCTTT. The whole variable domain, filled in from reference TRBV7-9 and TRBJ1-1, reads DTGVSQNPRHKITKRGQNVTFRCDPISEHNRLYWYRQTLGQGPEFLTYFQNEAQLEKSRLLSDRFSAERPKGSFSTLEIQRTEQGDSAMYLCASSLRLDTEAFFGQGTRLTVV.

This chain connects TRBV10-3 to TRBJ2-7, with 7 bases identical to TRBD2. CDR3 length equals 11 residues. V lost 6 bases to trimming and J lost 4 bases; unmatched junction nucleotides: 0. Per the germline V gene, CDR1 is ENHRY and CDR2 is SYGVKD. The CDR3 region is CAIRAGYEQYF. CDR3 DNA sequence: TGTGCCATCAGAGCGGGATACGAGCAGTACTTC.

The chain recombines TRBV11-3 with TRBJ2-1; tentative D call: TRBD2 (6 bases). Germline CDR1 is SGHNT and CDR2 is YENEEA. CDR3 length: 15 amino acids. The V and J ends lost 5 bases and 1 base respectively, with 12 bases between them. DNA for the CDR3: TGTGCCAGCAGCGTCGGACGGGGGTCCTACAATGAGCAGTTCTTC. It codes for CASSVGRGSYNEQFF.

This clone was recorded once. This sequence joins TRBV9 and TRBJ1-2; no firm D call. The CDR3 runs 13 residues. Trimming left V 0 bases short and J 8 bases short, with 11 bases between. Germline CDR1 reads SGDLS; CDR2 reads YYNGEE. The CDR3 here is CASSVDDNNGYTF. The CDR3 bases are TGTGCCAGCAGCGTAGATGACAACAACGGCTACACCTTC.

This chain connects TRBV7-3 to TRBJ2-3; 15 positions match TRBD2. The CDR3 contains 16 residues. After removal of 5 bases from V and 0 bases from J, the junction contained 0 bases not matched to a gene. CDR1 and CDR2 (germline): SGHTA, FQGTGA. The CDR3 sequence is CASSGLAGGSTDTQYF. CDR3 DNA sequence: TGTGCCAGCAGCGGACTAGCGGGGGGGAGCACAGATACGCAGTATTTT.

The chain carries TRBV19 and TRBJ1-2; a weak D match, TRBD1 (5 bases). Per the germline V gene, CDR1 is LNHDA and CDR2 is SQIVND (reference sequence). V was clipped by 8 bases and J by 3 bases, with 7 bases between them. This CDR3 has 11 amino acids. The CDR3 spells CASWGDYGYTF. The CDR3 DNA follows: TGTGCCAGTTGGGGGGACTATGGCTACACCTTC.

This chain connects TRBV19 to TRBJ1-1, with a possible D match to TRBD1 (5 bases). This CDR3 comprises 17 residues. V was shortened by 2 bases and J by 0 bases, with 16 bases between the two germline ends. From germline, CDR1 is LNHDA and CDR2 SQIVND (reference sequence). CDR3 bases: TGTGCCAGTAGTATAAGGTCCCCGACAGACTTGAACACTGAAGCTTTCTTT. Residues: CASSIRSPTDLNTEAFF.

The chain joins TRBV7-3 to TRBJ1-1; D call uncertain. Trimming stripped 2 bases from V and 3 bases from J, with 13 bases between. The CDR3 length is 15 residues. Germline V gene data show CDR1 as SGHTA and CDR2 as FQGTGA. In nucleotides, the CDR3 is TGTGCCAGCAGCTTATCTGCAGGCCTCCACACTGAAGCTTTCTTT. Its translation is CASSLSAGLHTEAFF.

The chain has TRBV25-1 and TRBJ1-4; tentative D call: TRBD1 (5 bases). The CDR3 loop spans 15 amino acids. V lost 3 bases to trimming and J lost 3 bases, with 11 bases between them. From germline, CDR1 is MGHDK and CDR2 SYGVNS. The CDR3 loop is CASSERGAANEKLFF. The DNA for the CDR3 is TGTGCCAGCAGTGAGAGAGGGGCGGCTAATGAAAAACTGTTTTTT.

The chain joins TRBV7-9 to TRBJ2-7, with 7 positions matching TRBD1. Germline V CDR1 and CDR2: SEHNR, FQNEAQ (reference sequence). V shed 6 bases and J 4 bases; nucleotides not matched to a gene: 3. CDR3 length equals 12 residues. In DNA form, the CDR3 reads TGTGCCAGCAGGTCGACAGGGTACGAGCAGTACTTC. This codes for CASRSTGYEQYF. The complete variable domain, with remaining parts taken from reference TRBV7-9 and TRBJ2-7, reads DTGVSQNPRHKITKRGQNVTFRCDPISEHNRLYWYRQTLGQGPEFLTYFQNEAQLEKSRLLSDRFSAERPKGSFSTLEIQRTEQGDSAMYLCASRSTGYEQYFGPGTRLTVT.

This rearrangement joins TRBV4-3 to TRBJ1-1, with D tentatively TRBD1 (6 bases). The CDR3 is 15 residues long. V was shortened by 0 bases and J by 1 base, with 9 bases between the two germline ends. Germline CDR1 and CDR2: LGHNA and YSLEER. As DNA, the CDR3 is TGCGCCAGCAGCCAAGATTCAGGGGCGAACACTGAAGCTTTCTTT. Protein: CASSQDSGANTEAFF.

CDR3 nucleotide sequence: TGTGCCACGTGGACAGGCATGAACACTGAAGCTTTCTTT. Its protein is CATWTGMNTEAFF. The J gene is TRBJ1-1, the V gene TRBV10-3; 7 positions agree with TRBD1. This CDR3 is built from 13 residues. The V gene's germline CDR1 is ENHRY and CDR2 SYGVKD. V gave up 10 bases and J gave up 0 bases; unmatched junction bases: 5.

The chain employs TRBV19 and TRBJ2-1; no clear D gene. The V and J ends lost 7 bases and 3 bases respectively, with 16 bases between them. This CDR3 is 15 amino acids long. Germline V gives CDR1 LNHDA, CDR2 SQIVND (reference sequence). For the CDR3, the DNA is TGTGCCAGTACCCCGAGTCGGCAGTTCTACAATGAGCAGTTCTTC. It yields the protein CASTPSRQFYNEQFF.

V and J are TRBV7-2 and TRBJ2-5; the D is unclear. The CDR3 runs 13 residues. The V gene lost 8 bases and the J gene lost 0 bases, with 10 bases spanning the gap. Looked up from germline, CDR1 is SGHTA and CDR2 is FQGNSA. The CDR3 spells CASVPGYQETQYF. CDR3 nucleotide sequence: TGTGCCAGCGTGCCCGGGTACCAAGAGACCCAGTACTTC.

The J gene is TRBJ1-1, the V gene TRBV5-1; D may be TRBD1 (6 bases). Germline loops: CDR1 SGHRS, CDR2 YFSETQ. V was trimmed by 3 bases and J by 2 bases, leaving 14 bases between them. The CDR3 sequence is 15 residues long. CDR3 DNA sequence: TGCGCCAGCAGCTATACAGGGAGCCTAAACACTGAAGCTTTCTTT. Its translation is CASSYTGSLNTEAFF.

Remarks on this clone: The sample carries other DNA sequences with the same CDR3. The chain carries TRBV19 and TRBJ1-1, with 7 bases aligning to TRBD1. J lost 3 bases, V lost 4 bases, and 2 bases had no gene match. CDR1 is LNHDA, CDR2 SQIVND, per germline (reference sequence). This CDR3 region has 13 residues. The CDR3 nucleotides read TGTGCCAGTAGTACCGACAGGGACACTGAAGCTTTCTTT. It translates to CASSTDRDTEAFF.

V and J are TRBV4-2 and TRBJ2-7; D is undetermined. From germline, CDR1 is LGHNA and CDR2 YNFKEQ. CDR3 length equals 12 residues. V was pared by 0 bases and J by 4 bases, with 4 bases between. The CDR3 sequence: CASSQEGYEQYF. CDR3 DNA sequence: TGTGCCAGCAGCCAAGAGGGGTACGAGCAGTACTTC.